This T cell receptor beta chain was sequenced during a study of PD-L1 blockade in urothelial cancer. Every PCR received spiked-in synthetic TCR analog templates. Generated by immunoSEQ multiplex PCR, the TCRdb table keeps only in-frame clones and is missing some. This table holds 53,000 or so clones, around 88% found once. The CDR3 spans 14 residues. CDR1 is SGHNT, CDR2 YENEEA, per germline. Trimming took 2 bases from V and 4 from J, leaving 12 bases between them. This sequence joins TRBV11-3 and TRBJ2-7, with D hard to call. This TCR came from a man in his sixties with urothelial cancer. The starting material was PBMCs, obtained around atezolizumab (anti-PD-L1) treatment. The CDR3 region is CASSLRRGGYEQYF. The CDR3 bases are TGTGCCAGCAGCTTACGGCGAGGCGGTTACGAGCAGTACTTC.